This T cell receptor (beta chain) originates from a study of shared clonotypes between healthy human individuals. Findings and caveats of the study: The authors expected sequencing depth to affect clonotype sharing among donors.

Only in-frame clones appear in the TCRdb table, and some are missing; sequencing was by immunoSEQ multiplex PCR. The sample lists about 530,000 clones; roughly 85% were seen once. Only a few counts were recorded for this clone. As yet, its antigen is unknown. The CDR3 covers 13 residues. Germline CDR1 is MDHEN and CDR2 is SYDVKM. V dropped 6 bases and J dropped 1 base, with 9 bases sitting between them. The receptor was derived from a middle-aged woman in good health. Some clones in this sample may be carry-over from other donors' samples. The V call is TRBV28, the J call TRBJ1-1, with unresolved D. The specimen sequenced was PBMCs. CDR3 coding DNA: TGTGCCAGCAGCGCCCCCAAGAACACTGAAGCTTTCTTT. Its protein is CASSAPKNTEAFF.